Listed here are 3 T cell receptor beta chains from one sample, sequenced in a study of CD8+CD57+ T cells in acquired aplastic anemia. Profiling that covered TCR beta VDJ and CDR3 relied on genomic DNA as its template. TCRdb reanalysed the reads using MiXCR and keeps one entry per CDR3 protein. Of around 180,000 distinct CDR3 sequences detected, about 50% appear once; the ten largest clones hold 10% to 15%. Patients picked for sequencing had shown CD8+CD57+ cell expansion detected by flow cytometry. The sequenced sample was sorted CD4+, CD8+, or CD8+CD57+ T cells (not recorded which) from PBMCs. These receptors originate from a human donor with aplastic anemia.

This clonotype was seen at least ten times. The chain is built from TRBV12-3 or TRBV12-4 and TRBJ2-7; D gene uncertain. V was clipped by 2 bases and J by 4 bases, with 6 bases between them. The CDR3 runs to 12 residues. The CDR3 bases are TGTGCCAGCAGTTTATTCCTGTACGAGCAGTACTTC. This encodes CASSLFLYEQYF.

On this clonotype itself: The junction and the germline gene differ at one end; a read error may be behind it. V is TRBV2 and J is TRBJ2-3; D perhaps matches TRBD1 (6 bases). The CDR3 contains 15 residues. The V gene's germline CDR1 is SNHLY and CDR2 FYNNEI. The CDR3 region is CASSLGRGHTDTRYF. CDR3 sequence (DNA): TGTGCCAGCAGTCTAGGCAGGGGTCACACAGATACGCGGTATTTT.

This clonotype was recorded many times. V gene TRBV12-3 or TRBV12-4 combines with J gene TRBJ2-6; D not resolved. The CDR3 contains 14 residues. Deletions cut 3 bases from V and 5 bases from J, with 8 bases between. The CDR3 here is CASSLSPRANVLTF. The CDR3 nucleotides are TGTGCCAGCAGTTTGAGCCCGCGGGCCAACGTCCTGACTTTC.